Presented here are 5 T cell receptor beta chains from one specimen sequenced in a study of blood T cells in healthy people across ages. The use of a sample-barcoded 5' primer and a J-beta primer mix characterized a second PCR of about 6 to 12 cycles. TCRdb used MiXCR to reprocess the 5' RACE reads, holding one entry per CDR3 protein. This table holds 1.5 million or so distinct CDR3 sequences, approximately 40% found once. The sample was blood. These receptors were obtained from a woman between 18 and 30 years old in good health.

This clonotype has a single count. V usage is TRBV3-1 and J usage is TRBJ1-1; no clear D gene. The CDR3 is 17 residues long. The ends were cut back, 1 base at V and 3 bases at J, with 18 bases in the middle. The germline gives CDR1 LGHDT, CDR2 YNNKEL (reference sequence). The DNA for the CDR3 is TGTGCCAGCAGCCAAGTTTTACAGAATGACGGGGACACTGAAGCTTTCTTT. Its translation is CASSQVLQNDGDTEAFF.

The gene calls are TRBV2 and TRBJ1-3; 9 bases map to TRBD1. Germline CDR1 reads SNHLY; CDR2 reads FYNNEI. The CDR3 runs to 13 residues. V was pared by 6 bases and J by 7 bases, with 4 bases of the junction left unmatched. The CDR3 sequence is CASRVDRGNTIYF. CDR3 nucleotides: TGTGCCAGCAGAGTGGACAGGGGTAACACCATATATTTT.

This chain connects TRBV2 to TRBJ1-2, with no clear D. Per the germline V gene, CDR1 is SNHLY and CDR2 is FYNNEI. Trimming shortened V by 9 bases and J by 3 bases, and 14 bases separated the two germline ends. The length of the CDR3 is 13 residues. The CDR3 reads CASKTDEDYGYTF. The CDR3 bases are TGTGCCAGTAAGACTGATGAGGACTATGGCTACACCTTC.

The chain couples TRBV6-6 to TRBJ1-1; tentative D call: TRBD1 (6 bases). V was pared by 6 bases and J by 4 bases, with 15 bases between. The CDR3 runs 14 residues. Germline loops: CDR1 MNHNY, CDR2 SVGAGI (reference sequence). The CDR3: CASSRQVLATEAFF. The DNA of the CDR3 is TGTGCCAGCAGCCGACAGGTCTTGGCCACTGAAGCTTTCTTT.

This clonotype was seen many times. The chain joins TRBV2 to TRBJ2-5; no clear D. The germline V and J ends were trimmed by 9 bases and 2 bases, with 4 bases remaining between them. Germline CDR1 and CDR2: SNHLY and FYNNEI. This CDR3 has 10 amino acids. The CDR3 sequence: CASKQETQYF. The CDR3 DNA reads TGTGCCAGTAAGCAAGAGACCCAGTACTTC.